This entry describes one TCR beta chain. After removal of 5 bases from V and 4 bases from J, the junction contained 7 bases not matched to a gene. The germline V gene has CDR1 MNHEY and CDR2 SMNVEV (reference sequence). The CDR3 has 15 amino acids. The data derive from a study of blood T cell repertoires in COVID-19. At the level of the study: Specimens from acute and convalescent COVID-19 originated in the United States, Italy and Spain. T cells, B-cell-depleted T cells, or PBMCs provided the cDNA or gDNA that served as material.

Here immunoSEQ multiplex PCR was the method, and the copy in TCRdb shows in-frame clones only, minus some. The sample carries about 260,000 clones, 70% to 90% recorded once. The receptor's source is a human donor in a cohort sampled during active COVID-19. This rearrangement joins TRBV27 to TRBJ1-5; 8 bases match TRBD1. Sequencing was performed on peripheral blood. CDR3 loop: CASSLGQGRNQPQHF. For the CDR3, the DNA is TGTGCCAGCAGTCTCGGACAGGGAAGAAATCAGCCCCAGCATTTT.